What follows are 6 T cell receptor beta chains derived from one specimen sequenced in a study of blood T cell repertoires in COVID-19. Assay: immunoSEQ multiplex PCR; the TCRdb copy retains only in-frame clones and omits some. The sample includes some 47,000 clones, roughly 86% of them seen just once. Material for sequencing was peripheral blood. The origin of the receptors is a woman aged 60-75 years with acute or convalescent COVID-19.

The V call is TRBV7-6, the J call TRBJ2-7; tentatively, D is TRBD2 (6 bases). Germline-derived CDR1 and CDR2 are SGHVS and FNYEAQ. The CDR3 sequence is 15 residues long. The V end lost 1 base, the J end lost 3 bases, and 13 bases lay between the germline ends. The CDR3 region is CASSLEEGRFYEQYF. The CDR3 nucleotides read TGTGCCAGCAGCTTAGAGGAGGGGCGCTTCTACGAGCAGTACTTC.

The chain couples TRBV9 to TRBJ2-7; 9 nucleotides match TRBD1. V trimming: 1 base; J trimming: 5 bases; junction bases outside the gene matches: 10. Germline V gene data show CDR1 as SGDLS and CDR2 as YYNGEE. CDR3 length: 16 residues. The CDR3 DNA follows: TGTGCCAGCAGCGTAACTCCTTACAGGGGGCGGGACGAGCAGTACTTC. Protein sequence: CASSVTPYRGRDEQYF. Based on the CDR3 plus reference TRBV9 and TRBJ2-7, the full variable domain is DSGVTQTPKHLITATGQRVTLRCSPRSGDLSVYWYQQSLDQGLQFLIQYYNGEERAKGNILERFSAQQFPDLHSELNLSSLELGDSALYFCASSVTPYRGRDEQYFGPGTRLTVT.

The chain carries TRBV28 and TRBJ2-1, with D possibly TRBD1 on 5 matching bases. CDR3 length: 14 amino acids. Trimming took off 9 bases at V and 1 base at J, with 13 bases between the two ends. Looked up from germline, CDR1 is MDHEN and CDR2 is SYDVKM. This CDR3 is CASRTFRSYNEQFF. CDR3 nucleotides: TGTGCCAGTCGGACATTTAGATCCTACAATGAGCAGTTCTTC.

The CDR3, as DNA: TGCGCCAGCAGCTTAGGAGGAACCGCCTACAATGAGCAGTTCTTC. Encoded protein: CASSLGGTAYNEQFF. The chain is built from TRBV5-1 and TRBJ2-1; TRBD2 might be the D (5 bases). Trimming took off 2 bases at V and 2 bases at J, with 11 bases between the two ends. The CDR3 has 15 amino acids. CDR1 is SGHRS and CDR2 is YFSETQ in the germline V gene.

This clone has a single count. The genes are TRBV7-2 and TRBJ1-1, with D perhaps TRBD1 (6 bases). The CDR3 consists of 13 residues. The V end lost 5 bases, the J end lost 1 base, and 8 bases lay between the germline ends. Per germline, CDR1 SGHTA and CDR2 FQGNSA. The CDR3 loop is CASSGDKNTEAFF. DNA for the CDR3: TGTGCCAGCAGCGGGGACAAGAACACTGAAGCTTTCTTT.

This clone appeared a single time. This chain links TRBV7-9 with TRBJ2-7; the D is unclear. The CDR3 loop spans 12 amino acids. Looked up from germline, CDR1 is SEHNR and CDR2 is FQNEAQ (reference sequence). This chain's CDR3 is CAVMAVSYEQYF. The CDR3 bases are TGTGCGGTGATGGCGGTTTCCTACGAGCAGTACTTC.